This T cell receptor (beta chain) originates from a study of OX40 agonist ivuxolimab in advanced cancers. As for the study in general: Ivuxolimab was delivered to patients intravenously every 2 weeks at doses spanning 0.01 to 10 mg/kg. Antecedent anti-PD-1, anti-PD-L1 or anti-CTLA-4 therapy was permissible, with under 50% having received some. Study-wide points: At 0.1 to 3.0 mg/kg and by week 6, clonal expansion occurred in CD4+ and CD8+ blood T cells.

The junction had 5 bases not matched to a gene; V was cut back by 7 bases and J by 5 bases. Germline V lookup: CDR1 MDHEN, CDR2 SYDVKM. This CDR3 region has 13 residues. About this clone: Its cognate antigen is unknown.

Researchers took blood at baseline, on cycle 4 day 1, and on cycle 7 day 1. Profiling relied on immunoSEQ multiplex PCR, and the TCRdb table lists in-frame clones only, not all of them. The sample lists roughly 70,000 clones; less than 90% were seen once. The receptor was derived from an adult with an advanced solid tumor such as melanoma, head and neck, liver or kidney cancer. This sequence joins TRBV28 and TRBJ1-5, with 7 bases identical to TRBD1. Sequencing was performed on CD4+ or CD8+ T cells sorted from blood, taken in a trial of the OX40 agonist ivuxolimab. CDR3 amino acids: CASTRDSYQPQHF. The CDR3 DNA reads as TGTGCCAGCACCCGGGACAGCTATCAGCCCCAGCATTTT.